This T cell receptor (beta chain) was captured by sequencing in a study of shared clonotypes between healthy human individuals. The J segment lost 3 bases and the V segment lost 3 bases, leaving 1 base of the junction unmatched. The CDR3 is 13 amino acids. Per the germline V gene, CDR1 is KGHSH and CDR2 is LQKENI. About this clone itself: The sample has other DNA sequences that encode this CDR3 too.

The protocol was immunoSEQ multiplex PCR, while the TCRdb copy is restricted to in-frame clones and leaves out a portion. This table holds about 470,000 clones, roughly three quarters found once. What was sequenced was PBMCs. The rearrangement joins TRBV18 to TRBJ1-2, with TRBD1 matching over 7 bases. This sequence originates from a woman in her 40s in good health. Some clones in this sample may be carry-over from other donors' samples. The CDR3 DNA reads as TGTGCCAGCTCACCTGACAGGGACTATGGCTACACCTTC. This encodes CASSPDRDYGYTF.